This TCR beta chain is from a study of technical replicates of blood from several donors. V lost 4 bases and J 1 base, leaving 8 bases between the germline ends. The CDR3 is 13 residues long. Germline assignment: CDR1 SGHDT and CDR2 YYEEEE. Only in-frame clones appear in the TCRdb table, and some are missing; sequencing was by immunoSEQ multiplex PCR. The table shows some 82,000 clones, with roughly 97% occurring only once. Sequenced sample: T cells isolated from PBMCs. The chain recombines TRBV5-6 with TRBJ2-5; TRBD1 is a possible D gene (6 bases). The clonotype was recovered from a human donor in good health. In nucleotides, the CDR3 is TGTGCCAGCAGCCGAGGGGGCCAAGAGACCCAGTACTTC. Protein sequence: CASSRGGQETQYF.